This T cell receptor (beta chain) was documented in a study of cytomegalovirus exposure and HLA in healthy donors. Study results and limitations: Altogether, 150 to 200 TCR beta chains were recorded as cytomegalovirus-associated.

From germline, CDR1 is SGHNT and CDR2 YYREEE (reference sequence). The CDR3 contains 19 residues. The V gene end was trimmed by 4 bases and the J gene end by 6 bases; junction bases not matched to a gene: 16. A remark on this clone: Its antigen is currently unknown.

PCR was performed using 60 Vbeta and 13 Jbeta primers. The repertoire was sequenced with immunoSEQ multiplex PCR; TCRdb's copy has only in-frame clones and lacks some. The table shows about 210,000 clones, with approximately 78% occurring only once. The specimen sequenced was PBMCs. The TCR sequence derives from a man aged 25-45 years in good health and CMV-seronegative. V is TRBV5-4 and J is TRBJ1-6; 10 bases fit TRBD1. In DNA, the CDR3 is TGTGCCAGCAGCCCAAAAAGAGCGGGACAGGGGAGTAGTAATTCACCCCTCCACTTT. This sequence encodes CASSPKRAGQGSSNSPLHF.